This TCR beta chain was observed in a study of blood T cell repertoires in COVID-19 (dated by TCRdb to 2020 to 2022). Looking at the study overall: Collaborator samples came from the United States, Italy and Spain and covered acute and convalescent phases of COVID-19. The material from the prospective study consisted of cDNA or gDNA derived from T cells, B-cell-depleted T cells, or PBMCs. The dataset comprised deeply sampled blood TCRbeta repertoires from subjects exposed to, actively infected with, or recovered from COVID-19. The repertoires were released in a freely available public database intended as a resource for research on the immune response to SARS-CoV-2. Samples came from the ongoing ImmuneRACE study (first 160 participants) plus 1,254 subjects from 6 global collaborators. A de-identified subject ID, COVID-19 status, age in years and sex were almost always included in the sample metadata. HLA class I and class II types, where available, came from metadata supplied by the sample provider rather than from assay-based typing. The research as a whole found: How much clinical and demographic metadata was included differed by source and by participant, and the metadata was provided uncurated.

TCRbeta CDR3 regions were amplified from genomic DNA using the immunoSEQ Assay, a bias-controlled multiplex PCR. The study's processing was this. The number of nucleated cells in each sample was estimated from the amplification of reference gene primers within the assay. To quantify the absolute abundance of each unique TCRbeta CDR3 rearrangement, sequence reads were collapsed and filtered. Productive Simpson clonality was computed per sample as the square root of Simpson's diversity index over productive rearrangements. TCRdb provides this immuneACCESS table in a form limited to in-frame rearrangements. Some clones are lacking; in checked studies, under half of them reflect an unresolved V gene, and why the rest are absent is not known. V, J and clone size are those of that table, while D and trimming were read from the DNA. The sample has around 71,000 clones on record, about four fifths of them singletons. The ten largest clones capture 28% of the sample.

Whole blood was collected in K2EDTA tubes by collaborating institutions according to the institutions' own protocols. For TCRbeta analysis, collaborator samples were shipped as frozen whole blood, as isolated PBMCs, or as DNA extracted from either sample type. This clone was observed a few times. The target of this receptor is not known. No quality values exist for individual bases; no much larger clone is one base distant. This TCR derives from a man in his 70s with acute or convalescent COVID-19. Sequencing used peripheral blood.

The DNA sequence reads TGTGCCAGCAGCCAGACAGGGAGCTATGGCTACACCTTC. Its protein product is CASSQTGSYGYTF. The chain employs TRBV5-4 and TRBJ1-2; TRBD1 fits 7 bases in the junction. Unmatched junction bases come to 4, with V trimmed by 4 bases and J by 4 bases. The CDR3 contains 13 residues, cysteine and phenylalanine counted. Only the CDR3 DNA stays, 39 bases, in frame from base 1. CDR1 and CDR2, looked up from the germline V gene (reference sequence), are SGHNT and YYREEE.